The rows below give T cell receptor beta chains drawn from one sample of a study of blood T cell repertoires in COVID-19. Some clones are missing from TCRdb's copy, which holds only in-frame ones; the method was immunoSEQ multiplex PCR. The sample shows 300,000 to 400,000 clones, about 86% of them seen only once. Sequences were obtained from peripheral blood. These receptors originate from a man aged 25 to 40 with active or convalescent COVID-19. The CDR3 runs from the conserved cysteine through the conserved F or W. Fields, in order: CDR3 protein, J gene, V gene, D gene. D genes are given only for firm matches.

CDR3: CASSQDQRQGSGYTF
J: TRBJ1-2
V: TRBV4-2
D: TRBD1

CDR3: CASSQDRAASGNTIYF
J: TRBJ1-3
V: TRBV5-1
D: TRBD1

CDR3: CASSRGLFSETQYF
J: TRBJ2-5
V: TRBV4-1
D: NA

CDR3: CASSAPIRDRGYEQYF
J: TRBJ2-7
V: TRBV21-1
D: NA

CDR3: CASSYGVQPANTEAFF
J: TRBJ1-1
V: TRBV5-5
D: NA

CDR3: CASSPGQGAVAEKLFF
J: TRBJ1-4
V: TRBV5-4
D: TRBD1

CDR3: CASSLPSLRYQETQYF
J: TRBJ2-5
V: TRBV7-8
D: NA

CDR3: CASSSGTGGNIQYF
J: TRBJ2-4
V: TRBV6-4
D: TRBD1

CDR3: CSASTSSGSTGYEQYF
J: TRBJ2-7
V: TRBV20-1
D: TRBD2

CDR3: CATSDLRDTELYEQYF
J: TRBJ2-7
V: TRBV24-1
D: NA

CDR3: CASSSTYSYEQYF
J: TRBJ2-7
V: TRBV7-2
D: NA

CDR3: CASSSQAPRLSGYTF
J: TRBJ1-2
V: TRBV27
D: NA

CDR3: CSVDKSTRVAGELHEQFF
J: TRBJ2-1
V: TRBV29-1
D: TRBD2

CDR3: CATSAAGGSYEQYF
J: TRBJ2-7
V: TRBV24-1
D: NA

CDR3: CASSSRLAGGLGEQFF
J: TRBJ2-1
V: TRBV11-3
D: TRBD2

CDR3: CASSSPSSAHEQYF
J: TRBJ2-7
V: TRBV7-9
D: NA

CDR3: CSASLPAGIDEQFF
J: TRBJ2-1
V: TRBV20-1
D: TRBD2

CDR3: CASSEPPNNEQFF
J: TRBJ2-1
V: TRBV2
D: NA

CDR3: CSVQREGRGELFF
J: TRBJ2-2
V: TRBV29-1
D: TRBD2

CDR3: CASSLGLAGGGTYEQYF
J: TRBJ2-7
V: TRBV5-5
D: TRBD2